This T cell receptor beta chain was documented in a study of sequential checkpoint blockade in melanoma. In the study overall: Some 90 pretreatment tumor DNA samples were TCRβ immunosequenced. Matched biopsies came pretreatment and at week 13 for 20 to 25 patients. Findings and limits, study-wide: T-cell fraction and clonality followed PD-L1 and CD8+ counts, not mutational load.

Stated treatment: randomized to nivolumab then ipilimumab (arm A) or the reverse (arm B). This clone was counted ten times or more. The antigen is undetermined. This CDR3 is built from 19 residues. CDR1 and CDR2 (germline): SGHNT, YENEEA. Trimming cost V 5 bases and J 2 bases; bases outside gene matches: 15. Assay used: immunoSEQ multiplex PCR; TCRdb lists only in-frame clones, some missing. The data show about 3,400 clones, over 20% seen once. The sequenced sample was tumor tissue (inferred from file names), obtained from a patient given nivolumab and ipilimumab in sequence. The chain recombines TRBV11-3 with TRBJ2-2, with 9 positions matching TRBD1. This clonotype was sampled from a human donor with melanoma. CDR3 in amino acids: CASSPGTGPFGDNTGELFF. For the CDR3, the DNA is TGTGCCAGCAGCCCCGGGACAGGGCCGTTTGGTGATAACACCGGGGAGCTGTTTTTT.